The clone carrying this T cell receptor (beta chain) was observed a single time. The antigen is not known. The sample's treatment: 10-day PBMC culture with coronavirus spike peptide pools or control peptides (ViraFEST assay). Negative selection recovered the CD4+ T cells once they had spent approximately eleven days in culture. With the Oncomine TCR Beta short-read assay, DNA from cultured CD4+ T cells was sequenced. TCRdb reprocessed the PCR reads via MiXCR and lists one record per CDR3 protein. The repertoire holds about 10,000 distinct CDR3 sequences, with roughly 63% as singletons. This record comes from a study of vaccination and CD4 T cells after COVID-19. The CDR3 runs 14 residues. The germline V and J ends were trimmed by 4 bases and 3 bases, with 13 bases remaining between them. Germline values: CDR1 SGHTA, CDR2 FQGNSA.

This clonotype was obtained from a human donor who had recovered from COVID-19. Sequencing was carried out using CD4+ T cells from blood, cultured in vitro. The chain links TRBV7-2 to TRBJ2-7; D could derive from TRBD1 or TRBD2 (5 bases each). The CDR3 sequence: CASSYSGTDYEQYF. DNA of the CDR3: TGTGCCAGCAGCTATTCCGGGACCGACTACGAGCAGTACTTC.